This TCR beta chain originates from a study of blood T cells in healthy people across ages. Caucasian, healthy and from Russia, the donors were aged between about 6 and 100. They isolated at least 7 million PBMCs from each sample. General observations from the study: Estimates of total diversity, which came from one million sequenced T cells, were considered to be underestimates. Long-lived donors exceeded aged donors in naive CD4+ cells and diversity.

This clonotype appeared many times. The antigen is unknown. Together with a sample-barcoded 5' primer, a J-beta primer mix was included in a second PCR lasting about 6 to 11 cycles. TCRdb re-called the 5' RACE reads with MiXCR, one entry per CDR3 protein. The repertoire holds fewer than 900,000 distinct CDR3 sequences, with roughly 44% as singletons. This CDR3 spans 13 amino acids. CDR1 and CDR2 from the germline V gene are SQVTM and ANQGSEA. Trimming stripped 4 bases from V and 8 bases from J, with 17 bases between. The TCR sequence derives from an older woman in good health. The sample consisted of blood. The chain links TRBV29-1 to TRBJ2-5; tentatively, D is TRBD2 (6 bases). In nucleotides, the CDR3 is TGCAGCGTTGCCGGAGGGACCCGAGATACCCAGTACTTC. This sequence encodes CSVAGGTRDTQYF.